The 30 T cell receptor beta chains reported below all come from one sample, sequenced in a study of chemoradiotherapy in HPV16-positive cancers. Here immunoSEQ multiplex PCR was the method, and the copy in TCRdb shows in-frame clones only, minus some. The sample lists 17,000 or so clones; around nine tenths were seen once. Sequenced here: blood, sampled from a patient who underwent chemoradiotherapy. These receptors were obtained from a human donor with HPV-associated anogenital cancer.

The CDR3 bases are TGTGCCAGCATTGGGAACTCCTACGAGCAGTACTTC. Residues: CASIGNSYEQYF. The chain employs TRBV6-1 and TRBJ2-7; D gene ambiguous. V was clipped by 7 bases and J by 0 bases, with 7 bases between them. CDR3 size: 12 residues. The V gene's germline CDR1 is MNHNS and CDR2 SASEGT.

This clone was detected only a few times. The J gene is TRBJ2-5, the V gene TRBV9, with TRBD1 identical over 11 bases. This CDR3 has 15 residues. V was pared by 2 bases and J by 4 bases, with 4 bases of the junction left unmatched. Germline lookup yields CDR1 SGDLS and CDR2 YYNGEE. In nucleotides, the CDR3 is TGTGCCAGCAGCGTCGGGACAGGGGGACGAGAGACCCAGTACTTC. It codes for CASSVGTGGRETQYF.

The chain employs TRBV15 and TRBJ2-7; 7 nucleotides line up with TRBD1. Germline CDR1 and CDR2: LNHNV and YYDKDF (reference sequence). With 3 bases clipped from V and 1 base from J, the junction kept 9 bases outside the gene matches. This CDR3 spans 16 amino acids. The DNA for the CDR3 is TGTGCCACCAGCAGGGAAGGGATGGGACAGTCCTACGAGCAGTACTTC. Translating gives CATSREGMGQSYEQYF.

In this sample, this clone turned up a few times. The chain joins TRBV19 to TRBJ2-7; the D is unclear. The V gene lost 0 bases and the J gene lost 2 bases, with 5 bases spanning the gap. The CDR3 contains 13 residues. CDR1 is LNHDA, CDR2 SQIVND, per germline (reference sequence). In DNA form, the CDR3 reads TGTGCCAGTAGTATAGACCTTACCTACGAGCAGTACTTC. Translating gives CASSIDLTYEQYF.

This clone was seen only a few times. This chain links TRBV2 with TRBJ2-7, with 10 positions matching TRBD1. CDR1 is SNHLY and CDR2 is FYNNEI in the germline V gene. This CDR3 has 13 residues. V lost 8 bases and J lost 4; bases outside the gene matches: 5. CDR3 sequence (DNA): TGTGCCAGCGACAGGGGGCTTGTTTACGAGCAGTACTTC. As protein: CASDRGLVYEQYF. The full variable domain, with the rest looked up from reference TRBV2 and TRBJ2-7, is EPEVTQTPSHQVTQMGQEVILRCVPISNHLYFYWYRQILGQKVEFLVSFYNNEISEKSEIFDDQFSVERPDGSNFTLKIRSTKLEDSAMYFCASDRGLVYEQYFGPGTRLTVT.

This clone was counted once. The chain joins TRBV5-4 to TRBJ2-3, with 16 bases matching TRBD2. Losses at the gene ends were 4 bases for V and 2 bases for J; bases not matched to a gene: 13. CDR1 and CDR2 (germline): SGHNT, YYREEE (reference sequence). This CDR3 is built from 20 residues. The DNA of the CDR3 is TGTGCCAGCAGCCCCGGGACTAGCGGGAGGGGTTTCTTTAACACAGATACGCAGTATTTT. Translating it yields CASSPGTSGRGFFNTDTQYF. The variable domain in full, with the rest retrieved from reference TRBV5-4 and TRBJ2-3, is ETGVTQSPTHLIKTRGQQVTLRCSSQSGHNTVSWYQQALGQGPQFIFQYYREEENGRGNFPPRFSGLQFPNYSSELNVNALELDDSALYLCASSPGTSGRGFFNTDTQYFGPGTRLTVL.

The CDR3 DNA is TGCGCCAGCAGCCAAGGTACAGTTAGCAATCAGCCCCAGCATTTT. This sequence encodes CASSQGTVSNQPQHF. This rearrangement joins TRBV4-1 to TRBJ1-5, with unresolved D. V lost 1 base, J lost 0 bases, and 7 bases lay in between. This CDR3 contains 15 residues. Germline V CDR1 and CDR2: MGHRA, YSYEKL.

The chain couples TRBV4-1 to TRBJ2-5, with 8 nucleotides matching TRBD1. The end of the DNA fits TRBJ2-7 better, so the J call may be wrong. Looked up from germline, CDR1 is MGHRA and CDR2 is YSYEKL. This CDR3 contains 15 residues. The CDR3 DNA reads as TGCGCCAGCAGCAATGGACAGGGTCATTCCTACGAGCAGTACTTC. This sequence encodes CASSNGQGHSYEQYF.

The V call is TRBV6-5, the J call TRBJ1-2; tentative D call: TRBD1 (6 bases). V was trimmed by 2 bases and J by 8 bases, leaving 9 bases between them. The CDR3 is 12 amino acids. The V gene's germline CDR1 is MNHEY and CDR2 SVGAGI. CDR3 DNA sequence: TGTGCCAGCAGTTACGGGGGGCGAGGCTACACCTTC. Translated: CASSYGGRGYTF.

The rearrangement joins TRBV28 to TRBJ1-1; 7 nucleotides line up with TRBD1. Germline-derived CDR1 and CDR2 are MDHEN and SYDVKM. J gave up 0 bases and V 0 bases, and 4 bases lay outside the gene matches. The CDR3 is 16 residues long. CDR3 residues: CASSLWTGSLNTEAFF. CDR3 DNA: TGTGCCAGCAGTTTATGGACAGGGAGCCTGAACACTGAAGCTTTCTTT.

CDR3 nucleotides: TGCGCCAGCAGCTTTTGGGGAGAGCAGCCCCAGCATTTT. It codes for CASSFWGEQPQHF. The genes are TRBV5-1 and TRBJ1-5; D gene unclear. Germline V lookup: CDR1 SGHRS, CDR2 YFSETQ. V was clipped by 2 bases and J by 7 bases, with 10 bases between them. The CDR3 is made up of 13 amino acids.

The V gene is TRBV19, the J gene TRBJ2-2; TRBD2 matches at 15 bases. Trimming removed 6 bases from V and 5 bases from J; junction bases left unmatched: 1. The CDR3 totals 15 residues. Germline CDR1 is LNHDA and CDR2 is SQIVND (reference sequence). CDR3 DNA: TGTGCCAGTAGAGGGACTAGCGGGAGGACCGGGGAGCTGTTTTTT. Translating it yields CASRGTSGRTGELFF.

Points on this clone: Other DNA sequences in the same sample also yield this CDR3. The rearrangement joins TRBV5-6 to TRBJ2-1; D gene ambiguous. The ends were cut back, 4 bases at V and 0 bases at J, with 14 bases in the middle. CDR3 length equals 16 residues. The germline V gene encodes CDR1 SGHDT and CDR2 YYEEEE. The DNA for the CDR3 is TGTGCCAGCAGCGTGAACTTAATAAGCTCCTACAATGAGCAGTTCTTC. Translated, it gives CASSVNLISSYNEQFF.

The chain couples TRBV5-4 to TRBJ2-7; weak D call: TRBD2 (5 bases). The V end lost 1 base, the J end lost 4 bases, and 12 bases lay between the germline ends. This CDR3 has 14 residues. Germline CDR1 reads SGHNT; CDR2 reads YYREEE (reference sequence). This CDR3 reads CASSLRGISYEQYF. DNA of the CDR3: TGTGCCAGCAGCTTGAGAGGGATTTCATACGAGCAGTACTTC.

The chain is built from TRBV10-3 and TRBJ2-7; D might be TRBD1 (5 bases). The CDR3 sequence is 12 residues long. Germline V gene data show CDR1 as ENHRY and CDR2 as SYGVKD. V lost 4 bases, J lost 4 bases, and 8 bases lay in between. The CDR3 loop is CAISATVYEQYF. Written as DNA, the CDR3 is TGTGCCATCAGTGCGACAGTATACGAGCAGTACTTC.

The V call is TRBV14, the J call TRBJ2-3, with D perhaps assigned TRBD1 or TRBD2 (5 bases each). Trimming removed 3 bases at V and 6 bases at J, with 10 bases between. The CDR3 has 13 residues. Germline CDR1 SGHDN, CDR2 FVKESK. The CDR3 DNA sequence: TGTGCCAGCAGCCAGGGACCTGGGGATACGCAGTATTTT. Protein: CASSQGPGDTQYF.

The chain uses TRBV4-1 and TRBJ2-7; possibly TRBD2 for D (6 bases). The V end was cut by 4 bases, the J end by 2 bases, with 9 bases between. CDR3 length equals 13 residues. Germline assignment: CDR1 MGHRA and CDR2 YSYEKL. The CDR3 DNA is TGCGCCAGCAGCCTCGGGACTGCCTACGAGCAGTACTTC. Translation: CASSLGTAYEQYF.

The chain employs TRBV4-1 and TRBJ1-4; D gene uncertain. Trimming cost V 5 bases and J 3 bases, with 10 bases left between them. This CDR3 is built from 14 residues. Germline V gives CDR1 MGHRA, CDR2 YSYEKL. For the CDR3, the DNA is TGCGCCAGCAGCTTCATAGGATCTAATGAAAAACTGTTTTTT. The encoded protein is CASSFIGSNEKLFF.

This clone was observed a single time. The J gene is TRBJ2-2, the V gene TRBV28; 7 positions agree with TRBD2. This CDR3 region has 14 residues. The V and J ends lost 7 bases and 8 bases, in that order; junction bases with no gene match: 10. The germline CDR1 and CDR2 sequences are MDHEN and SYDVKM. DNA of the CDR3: TGTGCCAGCACTCCGGGAGGATTTGGAGGGGAGCTGTTTTTT. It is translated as CASTPGGFGGELFF.

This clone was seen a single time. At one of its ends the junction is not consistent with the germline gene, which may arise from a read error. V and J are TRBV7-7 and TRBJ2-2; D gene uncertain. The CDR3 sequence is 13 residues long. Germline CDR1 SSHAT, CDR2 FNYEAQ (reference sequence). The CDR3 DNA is TGTGCTAGCAGCTTAAATTACGGCGGGGAGCTGTTTTTT. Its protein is CASSLNYGGELFF. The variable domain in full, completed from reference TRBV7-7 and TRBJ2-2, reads GAGVSQSPRYKVTKRGQDVTLRCDPISSHATLYWYQQALGQGPEFLTYFNYEAQPDKSGLPSDRFSAERPEGSISTLTIQRTEQRDSAMYRCASSLNYGGELFFGEGSRLTVL.

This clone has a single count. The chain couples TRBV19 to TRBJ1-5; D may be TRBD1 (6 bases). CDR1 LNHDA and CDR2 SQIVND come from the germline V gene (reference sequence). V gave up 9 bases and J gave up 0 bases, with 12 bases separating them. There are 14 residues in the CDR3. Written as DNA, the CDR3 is TGTGCCAGGGGACACCTAATTAGCAATCAGCCCCAGCATTTT. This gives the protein CARGHLISNQPQHF. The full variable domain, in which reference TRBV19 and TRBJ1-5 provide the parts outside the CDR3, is DGGITQSPKYLFRKEGQNVTLSCEQNLNHDAMYWYRQDPGQGLRLIYYSQIVNDFQKGDIAEGYSVSREKKESFPLTVTSAQKNPTAFYLCARGHLISNQPQHFGDGTRLSIL.

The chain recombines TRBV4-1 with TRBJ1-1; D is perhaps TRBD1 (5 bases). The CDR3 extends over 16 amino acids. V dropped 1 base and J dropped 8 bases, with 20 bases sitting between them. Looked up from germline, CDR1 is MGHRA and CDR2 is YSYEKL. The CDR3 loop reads CASSQVGGTPLKEAFF. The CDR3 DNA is TGCGCCAGCAGCCAAGTAGGCGGGACTCCCCTAAAGGAAGCTTTCTTT.

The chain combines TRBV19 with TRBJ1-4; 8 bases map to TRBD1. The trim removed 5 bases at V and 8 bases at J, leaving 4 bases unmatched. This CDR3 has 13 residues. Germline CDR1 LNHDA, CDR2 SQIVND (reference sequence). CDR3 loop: CASSAQGAEKLFF. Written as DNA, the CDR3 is TGTGCCAGTAGTGCCCAGGGGGCCGAAAAACTGTTTTTT.

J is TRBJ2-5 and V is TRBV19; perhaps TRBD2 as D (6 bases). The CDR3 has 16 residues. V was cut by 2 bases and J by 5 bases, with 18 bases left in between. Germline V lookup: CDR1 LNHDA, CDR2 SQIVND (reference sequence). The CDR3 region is CASSIRRGGSGETQYF. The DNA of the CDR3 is TGTGCCAGTAGTATAAGGCGGGGAGGATCGGGGGAGACCCAGTACTTC.

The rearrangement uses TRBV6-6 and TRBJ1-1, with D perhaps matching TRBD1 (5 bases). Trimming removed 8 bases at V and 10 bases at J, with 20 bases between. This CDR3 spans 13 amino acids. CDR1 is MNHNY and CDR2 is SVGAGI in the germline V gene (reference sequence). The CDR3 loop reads CASFLGGTGVAFF. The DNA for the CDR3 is TGTGCCAGCTTCCTCGGGGGGACGGGTGTAGCTTTCTTT.

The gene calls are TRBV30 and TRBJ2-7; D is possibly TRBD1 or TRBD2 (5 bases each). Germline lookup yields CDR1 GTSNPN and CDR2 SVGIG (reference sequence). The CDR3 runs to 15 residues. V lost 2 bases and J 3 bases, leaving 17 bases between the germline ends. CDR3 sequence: CAWSRSGTLYYEQYF. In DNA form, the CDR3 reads TGTGCCTGGAGTCGGTCTGGGACCCTTTACTACGAGCAGTACTTC.

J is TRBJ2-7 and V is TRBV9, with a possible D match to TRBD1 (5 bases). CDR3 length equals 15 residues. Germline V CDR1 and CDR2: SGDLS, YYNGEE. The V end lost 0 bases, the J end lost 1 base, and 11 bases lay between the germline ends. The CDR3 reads CASSVGQGPSYEQYF. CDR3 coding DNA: TGTGCCAGCAGCGTAGGGCAGGGCCCTTCCTACGAGCAGTACTTC.

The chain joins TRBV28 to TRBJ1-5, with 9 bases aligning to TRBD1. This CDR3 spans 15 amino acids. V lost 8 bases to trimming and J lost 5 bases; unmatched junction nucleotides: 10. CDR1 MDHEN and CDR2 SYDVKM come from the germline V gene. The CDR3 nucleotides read TGTGCCAGCTCCTTGGGGACAGGGCAGTATCAGCCCCAGCATTTT. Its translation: CASSLGTGQYQPQHF.

The chain's CDR3 is CASSPQGSGTGELFF. As DNA, the CDR3 is TGTGCCAGCAGCCCACAGGGGTCCGGCACCGGGGAGCTGTTTTTT. The V gene is TRBV9, the J gene TRBJ2-2; 7 bases line up with TRBD1. The CDR3 is 15 residues long. V was pared by 4 bases and J by 4 bases, with 7 bases of the junction left unmatched. Looked up from germline, CDR1 is SGDLS and CDR2 is YYNGEE. Using reference TRBV9 and TRBJ2-2 for the parts outside the CDR3, the full variable domain is DSGVTQTPKHLITATGQRVTLRCSPRSGDLSVYWYQQSLDQGLQFLIQYYNGEERAKGNILERFSAQQFPDLHSELNLSSLELGDSALYFCASSPQGSGTGELFFGEGSRLTVL.

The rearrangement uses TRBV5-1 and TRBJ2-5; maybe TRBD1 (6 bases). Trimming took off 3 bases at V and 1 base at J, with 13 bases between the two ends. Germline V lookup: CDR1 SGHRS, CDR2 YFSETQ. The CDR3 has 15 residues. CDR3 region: CASSSDQGPQETQYF. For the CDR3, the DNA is TGCGCCAGCAGCTCAGATCAGGGGCCCCAAGAGACCCAGTACTTC.